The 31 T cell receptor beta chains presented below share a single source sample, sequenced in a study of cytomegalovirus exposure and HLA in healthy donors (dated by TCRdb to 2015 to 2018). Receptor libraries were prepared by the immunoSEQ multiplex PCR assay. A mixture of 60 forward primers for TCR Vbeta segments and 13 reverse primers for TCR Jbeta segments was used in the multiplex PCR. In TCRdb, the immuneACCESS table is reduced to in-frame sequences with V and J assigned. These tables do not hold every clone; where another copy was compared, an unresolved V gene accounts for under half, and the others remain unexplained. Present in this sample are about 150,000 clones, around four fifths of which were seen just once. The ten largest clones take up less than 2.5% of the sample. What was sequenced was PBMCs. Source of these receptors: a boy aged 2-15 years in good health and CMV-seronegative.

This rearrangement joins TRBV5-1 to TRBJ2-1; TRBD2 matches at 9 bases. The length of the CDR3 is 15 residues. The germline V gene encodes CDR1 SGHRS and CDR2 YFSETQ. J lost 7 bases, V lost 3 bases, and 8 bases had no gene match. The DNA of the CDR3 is TGCGCCAGCAGCTGGGTAGCGGGAGATTTTAATGAGCAGTTCTTC. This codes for CASSWVAGDFNEQFF.

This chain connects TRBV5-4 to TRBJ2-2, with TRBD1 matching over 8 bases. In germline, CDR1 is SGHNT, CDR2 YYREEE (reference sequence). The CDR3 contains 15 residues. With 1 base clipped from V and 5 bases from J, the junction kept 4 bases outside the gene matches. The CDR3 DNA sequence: TGTGCCAGCAGCTTGACCAGGGGGCGAACCGGGGAGCTGTTTTTT. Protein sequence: CASSLTRGRTGELFF.

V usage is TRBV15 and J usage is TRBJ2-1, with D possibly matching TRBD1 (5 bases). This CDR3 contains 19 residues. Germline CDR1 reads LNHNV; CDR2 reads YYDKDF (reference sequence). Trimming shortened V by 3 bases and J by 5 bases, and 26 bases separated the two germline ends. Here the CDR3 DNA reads TGTGCCACCAGCAGCGATTTTACCCGGACACCAAGAATACACAATGAGCAGTTCTTC. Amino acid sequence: CATSSDFTRTPRIHNEQFF. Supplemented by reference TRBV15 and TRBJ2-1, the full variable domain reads DAMVIQNPRYQVTQFGKPVTLSCSQTLNHNVMYWYQQKSSQAPKLLFHYYDKDFNNEADTPDNFQSRRPNTSFCFLDIRSPGLGDTAMYLCATSSDFTRTPRIHNEQFFGPGTRLTVL.

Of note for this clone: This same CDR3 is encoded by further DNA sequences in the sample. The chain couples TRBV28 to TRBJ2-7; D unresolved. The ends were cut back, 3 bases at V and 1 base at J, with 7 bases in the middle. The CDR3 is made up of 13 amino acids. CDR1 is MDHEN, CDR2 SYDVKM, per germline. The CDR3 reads CASSLYGSYEQYF. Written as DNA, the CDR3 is TGTGCCAGCAGTTTGTACGGGTCCTACGAGCAGTACTTC.

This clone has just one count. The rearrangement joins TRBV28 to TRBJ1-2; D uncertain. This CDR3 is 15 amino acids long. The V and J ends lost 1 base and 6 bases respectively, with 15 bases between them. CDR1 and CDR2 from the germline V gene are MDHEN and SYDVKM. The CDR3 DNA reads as TGTGCCAGCAGTTTATTGGGAGTTTCGGCAAATGGCTACACCTTC. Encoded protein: CASSLLGVSANGYTF.

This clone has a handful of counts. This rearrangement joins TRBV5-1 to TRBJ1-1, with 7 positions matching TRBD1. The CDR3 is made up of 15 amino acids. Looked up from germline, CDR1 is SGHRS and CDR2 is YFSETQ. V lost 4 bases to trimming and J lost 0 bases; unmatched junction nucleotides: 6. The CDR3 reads CASSPRTGMNTEAFF. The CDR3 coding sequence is TGCGCCAGCAGCCCAAGGACAGGTATGAACACTGAAGCTTTCTTT.

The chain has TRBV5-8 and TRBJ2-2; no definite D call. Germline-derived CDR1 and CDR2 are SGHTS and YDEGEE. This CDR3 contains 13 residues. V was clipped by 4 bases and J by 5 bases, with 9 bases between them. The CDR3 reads CASSPSVTGELFF. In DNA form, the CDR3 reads TGTGCCAGCAGCCCATCGGTTACCGGGGAGCTGTTTTTT.

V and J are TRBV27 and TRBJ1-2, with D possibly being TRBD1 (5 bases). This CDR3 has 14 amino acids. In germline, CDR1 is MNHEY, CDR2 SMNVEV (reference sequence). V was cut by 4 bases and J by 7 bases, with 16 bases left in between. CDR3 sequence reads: CASSSRGGGVGYTF. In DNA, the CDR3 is TGTGCCAGCAGTTCCCGCGGGGGAGGAGTTGGCTACACCTTC.

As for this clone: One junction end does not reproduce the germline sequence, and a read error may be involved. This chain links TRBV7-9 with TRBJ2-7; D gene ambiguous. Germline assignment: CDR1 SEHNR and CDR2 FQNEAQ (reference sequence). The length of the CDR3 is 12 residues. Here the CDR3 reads CSSSLPAYEQYF. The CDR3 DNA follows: TGTTCCAGCAGCTTACCAGCCTACGAGCAGTACTTC.

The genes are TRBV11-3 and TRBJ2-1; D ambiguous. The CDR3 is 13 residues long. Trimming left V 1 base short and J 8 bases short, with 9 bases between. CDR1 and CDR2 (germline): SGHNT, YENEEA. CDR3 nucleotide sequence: TGTGCCAGCAGCTTAGGAGTTGCGGATGAGCAGTTCTTC. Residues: CASSLGVADEQFF.

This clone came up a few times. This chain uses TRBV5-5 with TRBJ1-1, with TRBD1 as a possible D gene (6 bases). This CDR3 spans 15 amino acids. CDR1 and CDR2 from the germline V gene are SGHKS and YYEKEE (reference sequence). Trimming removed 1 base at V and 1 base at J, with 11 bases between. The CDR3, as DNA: TGTGCCAGCAGCTTGAGGCAGACAGGGAACACTGAAGCTTTCTTT. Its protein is CASSLRQTGNTEAFF.

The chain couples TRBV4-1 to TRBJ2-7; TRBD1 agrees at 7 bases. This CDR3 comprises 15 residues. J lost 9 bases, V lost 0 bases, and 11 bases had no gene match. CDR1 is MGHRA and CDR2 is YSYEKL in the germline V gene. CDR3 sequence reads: CASSQDPATGLGQYF. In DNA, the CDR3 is TGCGCCAGCAGCCAAGATCCTGCGACAGGGCTCGGGCAGTACTTC.

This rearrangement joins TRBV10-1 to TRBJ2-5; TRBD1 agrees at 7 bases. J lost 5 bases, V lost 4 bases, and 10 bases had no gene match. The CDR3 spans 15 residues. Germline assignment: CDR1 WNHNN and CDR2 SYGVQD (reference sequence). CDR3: CASSGNRGEWETQYF. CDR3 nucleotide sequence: TGCGCCAGCAGTGGGAACAGGGGCGAGTGGGAGACCCAGTACTTC.

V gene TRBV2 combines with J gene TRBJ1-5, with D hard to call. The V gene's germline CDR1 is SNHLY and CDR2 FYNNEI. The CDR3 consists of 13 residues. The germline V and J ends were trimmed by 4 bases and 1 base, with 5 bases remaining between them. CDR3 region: CASSVMSNQPQHF. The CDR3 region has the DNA TGTGCCAGCAGTGTTATGAGCAATCAGCCCCAGCATTTT.

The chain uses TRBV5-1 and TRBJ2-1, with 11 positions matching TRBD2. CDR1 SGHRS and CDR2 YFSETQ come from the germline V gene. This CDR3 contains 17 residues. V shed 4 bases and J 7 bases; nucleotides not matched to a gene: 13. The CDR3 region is CASSTPIAGGPENEQFF. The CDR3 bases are TGCGCCAGCAGCACACCCATAGCGGGAGGGCCCGAAAATGAGCAGTTCTTC.

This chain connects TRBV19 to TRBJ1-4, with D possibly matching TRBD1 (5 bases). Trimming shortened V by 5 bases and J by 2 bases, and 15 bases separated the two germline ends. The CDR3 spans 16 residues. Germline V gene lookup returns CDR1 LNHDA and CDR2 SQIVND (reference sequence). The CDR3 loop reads CASSLTGLPTNEKLFF. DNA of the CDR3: TGTGCCAGTAGTTTAACGGGACTTCCGACTAATGAAAAACTGTTTTTT.

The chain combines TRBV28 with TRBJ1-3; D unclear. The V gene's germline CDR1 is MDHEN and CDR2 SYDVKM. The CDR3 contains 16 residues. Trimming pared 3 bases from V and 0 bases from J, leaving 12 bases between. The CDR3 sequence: CASSFSRSGSGNTIYF. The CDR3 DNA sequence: TGTGCCAGCAGTTTCTCCCGATCAGGCTCTGGAAACACCATATATTTT.

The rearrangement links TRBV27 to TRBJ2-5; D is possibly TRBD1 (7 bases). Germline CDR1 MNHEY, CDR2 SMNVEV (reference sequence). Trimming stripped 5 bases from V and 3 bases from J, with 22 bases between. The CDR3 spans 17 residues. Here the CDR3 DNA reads TGTGCCAGCAGTGTCAGGGGGGCGTTGTTTCGAAAAGAGACCCAGTACTTC. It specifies CASSVRGALFRKETQYF.

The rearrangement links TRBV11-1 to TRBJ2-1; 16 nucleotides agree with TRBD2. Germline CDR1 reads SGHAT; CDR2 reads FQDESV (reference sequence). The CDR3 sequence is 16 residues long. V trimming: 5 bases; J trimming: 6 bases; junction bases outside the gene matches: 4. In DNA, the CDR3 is TGTGCCAGCAGCCCTGGGACTAGCGGGAGGGGCAATGAGCAGTTCTTC. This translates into CASSPGTSGRGNEQFF. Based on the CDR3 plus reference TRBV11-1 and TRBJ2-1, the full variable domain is EAEVAQSPRYKITEKSQAVAFWCDPISGHATLYWYRQILGQGPELLVQFQDESVVDDSQLPKDRFSAERLKGVDSTLKIQPAELGDSAMYLCASSPGTSGRGNEQFFGPGTRLTVL.

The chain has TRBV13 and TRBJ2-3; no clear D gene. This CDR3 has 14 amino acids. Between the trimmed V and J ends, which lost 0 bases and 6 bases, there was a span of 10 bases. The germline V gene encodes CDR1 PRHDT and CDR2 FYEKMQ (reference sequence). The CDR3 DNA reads TGTGCCAGCAGCTTAGGCAGGCTCACGGATACGCAGTATTTT. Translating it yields CASSLGRLTDTQYF.

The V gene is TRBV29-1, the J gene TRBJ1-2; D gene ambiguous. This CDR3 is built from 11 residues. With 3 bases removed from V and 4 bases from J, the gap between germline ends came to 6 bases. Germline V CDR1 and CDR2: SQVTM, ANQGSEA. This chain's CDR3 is CSVEASYGYTF. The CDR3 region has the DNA TGCAGCGTTGAGGCAAGCTATGGCTACACCTTC.

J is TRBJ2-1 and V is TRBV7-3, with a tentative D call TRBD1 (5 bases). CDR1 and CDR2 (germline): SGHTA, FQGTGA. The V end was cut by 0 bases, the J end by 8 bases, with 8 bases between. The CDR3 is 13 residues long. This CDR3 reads CASSLTFRDEQFF. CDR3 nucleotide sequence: TGTGCCAGCAGCTTAACGTTCAGGGATGAGCAGTTCTTC.

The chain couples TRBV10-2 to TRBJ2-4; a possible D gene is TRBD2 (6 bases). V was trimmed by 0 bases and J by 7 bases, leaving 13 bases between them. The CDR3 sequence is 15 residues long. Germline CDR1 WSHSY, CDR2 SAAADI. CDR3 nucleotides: TGCGCCAGCAGTGAGTCTGGGGGGTTACGGAACATTCAGTACTTC. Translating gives CASSESGGLRNIQYF.

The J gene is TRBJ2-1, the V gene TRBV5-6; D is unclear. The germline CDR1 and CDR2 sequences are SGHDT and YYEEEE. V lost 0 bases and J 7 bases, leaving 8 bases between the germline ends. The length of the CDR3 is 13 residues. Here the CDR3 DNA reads TGTGCCAGCAGCTTGGTGGCTAGGAATGAGCAGTTCTTC. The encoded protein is CASSLVARNEQFF. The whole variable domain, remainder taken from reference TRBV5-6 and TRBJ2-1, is DAGVTQSPTHLIKTRGQQVTLRCSPKSGHDTVSWYQQALGQGPQFIFQYYEEEERQRGNFPDRFSGHQFPNYSSELNVNALLLGDSALYLCASSLVARNEQFFGPGTRLTVL.

The CDR3 spells CASSSTSQETQYF. For the CDR3, the DNA is TGTGCCAGCAGCTCGACTAGTCAAGAGACCCAGTACTTC. The chain couples TRBV7-7 to TRBJ2-5; possibly TRBD2 for D (6 bases). The length of the CDR3 is 13 residues. The V gene's germline CDR1 is SSHAT and CDR2 FNYEAQ (reference sequence). Trimming removed 4 bases from V and 2 bases from J, with 8 bases in between.

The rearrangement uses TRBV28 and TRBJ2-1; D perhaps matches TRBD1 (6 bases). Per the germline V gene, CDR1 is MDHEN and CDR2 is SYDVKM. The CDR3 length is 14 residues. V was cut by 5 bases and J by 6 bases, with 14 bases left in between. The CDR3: CASSPPDRPNEQFF. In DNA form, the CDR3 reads TGTGCCAGCAGTCCCCCCGACAGGCCCAATGAGCAGTTCTTC.

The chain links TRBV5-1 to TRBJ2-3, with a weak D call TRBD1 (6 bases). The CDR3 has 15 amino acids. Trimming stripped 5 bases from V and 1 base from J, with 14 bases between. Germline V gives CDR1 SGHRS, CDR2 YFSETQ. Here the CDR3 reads CASSFGRGGTDTQYF. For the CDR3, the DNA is TGCGCCAGCAGTTTCGGCAGGGGAGGCACAGATACGCAGTATTTT.

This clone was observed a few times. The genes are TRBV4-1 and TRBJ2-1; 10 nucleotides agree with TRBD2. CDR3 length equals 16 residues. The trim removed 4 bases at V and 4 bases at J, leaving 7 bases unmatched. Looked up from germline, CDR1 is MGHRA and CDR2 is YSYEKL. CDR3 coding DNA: TGCGCCAGCAGCCCTCAAGCGGGAGGGTCTTACAATGAGCAGTTCTTC. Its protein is CASSPQAGGSYNEQFF.

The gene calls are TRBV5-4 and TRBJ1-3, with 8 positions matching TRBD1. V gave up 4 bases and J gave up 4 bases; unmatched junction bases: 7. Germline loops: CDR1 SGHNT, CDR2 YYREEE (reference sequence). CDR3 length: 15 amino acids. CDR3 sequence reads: CASSRPRDRGNTIYF. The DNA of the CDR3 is TGTGCCAGCAGCCGGCCCCGGGACAGGGGAAACACCATATATTTT.

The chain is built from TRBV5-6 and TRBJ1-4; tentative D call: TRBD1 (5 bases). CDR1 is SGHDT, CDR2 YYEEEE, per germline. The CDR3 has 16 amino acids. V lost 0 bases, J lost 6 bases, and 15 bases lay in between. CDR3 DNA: TGTGCCAGCAGCTTGGTTGATGGCAGGGTCTATGAAAAACTGTTTTTT. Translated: CASSLVDGRVYEKLFF.

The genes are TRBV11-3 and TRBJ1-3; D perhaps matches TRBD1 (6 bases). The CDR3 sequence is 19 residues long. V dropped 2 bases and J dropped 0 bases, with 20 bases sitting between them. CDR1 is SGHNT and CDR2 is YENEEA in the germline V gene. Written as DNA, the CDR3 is TGTGCCAGCAGCTTATGGGGGGGGCATCGGATGGACTCTGGAAACACCATATATTTT. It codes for CASSLWGGHRMDSGNTIYF. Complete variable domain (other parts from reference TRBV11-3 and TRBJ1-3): EAGVVQSPRYKIIEKKQPVAFWCNPISGHNTLYWYLQNLGQGPELLIRYENEEAVDDSQLPKDRFSAERLKGVDSTLKIQPAELGDSAVYLCASSLWGGHRMDSGNTIYFGEGSWLTVV.